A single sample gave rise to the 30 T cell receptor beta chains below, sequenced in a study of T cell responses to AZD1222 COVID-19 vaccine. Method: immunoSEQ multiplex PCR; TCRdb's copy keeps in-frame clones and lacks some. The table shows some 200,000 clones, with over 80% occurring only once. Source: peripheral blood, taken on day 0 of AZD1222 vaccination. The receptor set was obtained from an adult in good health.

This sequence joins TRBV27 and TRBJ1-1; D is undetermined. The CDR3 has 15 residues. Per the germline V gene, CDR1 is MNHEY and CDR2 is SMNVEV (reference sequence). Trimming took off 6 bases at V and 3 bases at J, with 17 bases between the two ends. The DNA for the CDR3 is TGTGCCAGCAGACGTCCTTTAGCCCCCGACACTGAAGCTTTCTTT. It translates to CASRRPLAPDTEAFF.

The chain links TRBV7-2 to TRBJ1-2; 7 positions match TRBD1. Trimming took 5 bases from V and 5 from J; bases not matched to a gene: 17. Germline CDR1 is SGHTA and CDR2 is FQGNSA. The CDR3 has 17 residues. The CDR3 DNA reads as TGTGCCAGCAGCCGCCTCGAACAGGGAGGGGGCGGGTATGGCTACACCTTC. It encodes CASSRLEQGGGGYGYTF.

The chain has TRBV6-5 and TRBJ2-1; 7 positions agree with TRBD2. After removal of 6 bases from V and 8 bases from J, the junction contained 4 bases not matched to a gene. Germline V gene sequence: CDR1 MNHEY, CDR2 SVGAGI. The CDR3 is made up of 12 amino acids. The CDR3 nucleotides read TGTGCCAGCAGGGGAGGGGCGGATGAGCAGTTCTTC. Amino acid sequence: CASRGGADEQFF.

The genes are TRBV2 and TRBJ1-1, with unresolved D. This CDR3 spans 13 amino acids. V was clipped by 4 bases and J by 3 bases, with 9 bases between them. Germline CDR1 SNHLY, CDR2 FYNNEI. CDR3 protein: CASSVGLDTEAFF. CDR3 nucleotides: TGTGCCAGCAGTGTTGGGTTGGACACTGAAGCTTTCTTT.

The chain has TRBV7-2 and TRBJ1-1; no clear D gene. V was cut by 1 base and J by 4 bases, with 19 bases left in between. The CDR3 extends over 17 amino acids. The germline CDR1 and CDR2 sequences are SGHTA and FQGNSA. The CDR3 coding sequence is TGTGCCAGCAGCTTAGTGGTGGTTCGCTTTGGGAGCACTGAAGCTTTCTTT. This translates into CASSLVVVRFGSTEAFF.

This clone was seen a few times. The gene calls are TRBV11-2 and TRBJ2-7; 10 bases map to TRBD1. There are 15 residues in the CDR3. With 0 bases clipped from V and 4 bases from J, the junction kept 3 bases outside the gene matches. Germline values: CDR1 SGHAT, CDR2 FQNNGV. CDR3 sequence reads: CASSLDRQGAYEQYF. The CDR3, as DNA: TGTGCCAGCAGCTTAGATAGACAGGGGGCATACGAGCAGTACTTC.

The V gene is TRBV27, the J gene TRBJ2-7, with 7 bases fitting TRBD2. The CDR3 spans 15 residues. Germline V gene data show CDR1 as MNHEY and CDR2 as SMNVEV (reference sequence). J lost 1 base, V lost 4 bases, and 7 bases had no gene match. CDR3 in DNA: TGTGCCAGCAGTTCCCTTGGCGGGGGATCCTACGAGCAGTACGTC. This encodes CASSSLGGGSYEQYV.

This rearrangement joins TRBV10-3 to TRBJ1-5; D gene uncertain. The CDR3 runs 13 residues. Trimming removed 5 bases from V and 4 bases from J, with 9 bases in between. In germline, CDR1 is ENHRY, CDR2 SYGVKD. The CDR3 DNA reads TGTGCCATCAGTATTCAGAGGAATCAGCCCCAGCATTTT. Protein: CAISIQRNQPQHF.

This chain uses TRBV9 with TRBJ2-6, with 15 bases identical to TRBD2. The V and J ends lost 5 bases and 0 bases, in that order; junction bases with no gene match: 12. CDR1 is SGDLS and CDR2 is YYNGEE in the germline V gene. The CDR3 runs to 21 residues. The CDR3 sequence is CASRGRGLAGGINSGANVLTF. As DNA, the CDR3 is TGTGCCAGCAGGGGCAGGGGACTAGCGGGAGGAATTAACTCTGGGGCCAACGTCCTGACTTTC. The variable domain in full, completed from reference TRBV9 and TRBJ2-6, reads DSGVTQTPKHLITATGQRVTLRCSPRSGDLSVYWYQQSLDQGLQFLIQYYNGEERAKGNILERFSAQQFPDLHSELNLSSLELGDSALYFCASRGRGLAGGINSGANVLTFGAGSRLTVL.

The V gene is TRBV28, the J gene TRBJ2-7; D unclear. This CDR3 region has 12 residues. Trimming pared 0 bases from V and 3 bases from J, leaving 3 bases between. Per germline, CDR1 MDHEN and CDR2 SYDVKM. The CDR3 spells CASSLWHYEQYV. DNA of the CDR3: TGTGCCAGCAGTTTATGGCACTACGAGCAGTACGTC.

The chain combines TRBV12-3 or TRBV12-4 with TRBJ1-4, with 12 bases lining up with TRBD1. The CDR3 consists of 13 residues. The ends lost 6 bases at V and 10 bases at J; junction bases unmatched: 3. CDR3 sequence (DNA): TGTGCCAGCAGCCGGGGACAGGGGGCAAAACTGTTTTTT. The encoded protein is CASSRGQGAKLFF.

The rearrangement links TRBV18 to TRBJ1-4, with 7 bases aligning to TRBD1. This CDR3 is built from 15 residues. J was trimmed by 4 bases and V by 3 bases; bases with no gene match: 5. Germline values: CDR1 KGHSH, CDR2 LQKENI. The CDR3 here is CASSPSNRGNEKLFF. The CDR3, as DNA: TGTGCCAGCTCACCCAGTAACAGGGGTAATGAAAAACTGTTTTTT. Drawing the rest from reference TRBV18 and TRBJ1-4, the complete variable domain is NAGVMQNPRHLVRRRGQEARLRCSPMKGHSHVYWYRQLPEEGLKFMVYLQKENIIDESGMPKERFSAEFPKEGPSILRIQQVVRGDSAAYFCASSPSNRGNEKLFFGSGTQLSVL.

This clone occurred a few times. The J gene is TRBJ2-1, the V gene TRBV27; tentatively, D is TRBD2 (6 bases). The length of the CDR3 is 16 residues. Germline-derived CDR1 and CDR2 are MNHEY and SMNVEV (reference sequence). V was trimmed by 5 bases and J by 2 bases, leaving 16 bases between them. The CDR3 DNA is TGTGCCAGCAGTACCCTTCGCGGGGCGGCCTACAATGAGCAGTTCTTC. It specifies CASSTLRGAAYNEQFF.

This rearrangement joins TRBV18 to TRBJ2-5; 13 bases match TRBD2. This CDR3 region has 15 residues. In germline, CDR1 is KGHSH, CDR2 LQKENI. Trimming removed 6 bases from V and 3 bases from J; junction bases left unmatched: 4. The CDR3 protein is CASSLGLAGEETQYF. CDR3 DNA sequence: TGTGCCAGCTCCCTCGGACTAGCGGGGGAAGAGACCCAGTACTTC.

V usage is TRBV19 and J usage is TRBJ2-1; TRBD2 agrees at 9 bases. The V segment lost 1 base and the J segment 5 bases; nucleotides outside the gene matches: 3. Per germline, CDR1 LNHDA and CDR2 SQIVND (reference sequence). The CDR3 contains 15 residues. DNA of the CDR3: TGTGCCAGTAGTATAGGCGGGGGGGCCCACAATGAGCAGTTCTTC. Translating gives CASSIGGGAHNEQFF.

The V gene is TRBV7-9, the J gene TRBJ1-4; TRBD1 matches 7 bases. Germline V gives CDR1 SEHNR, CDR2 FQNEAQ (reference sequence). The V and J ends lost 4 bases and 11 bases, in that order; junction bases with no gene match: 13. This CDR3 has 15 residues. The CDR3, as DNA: TGTGCCAGCAGCTCGCCACAGGGGTTAAGGAGGAAACTGTTTTTT. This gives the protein CASSSPQGLRRKLFF. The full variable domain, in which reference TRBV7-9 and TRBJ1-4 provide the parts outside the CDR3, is DTGVSQNPRHKITKRGQNVTFRCDPISEHNRLYWYRQTLGQGPEFLTYFQNEAQLEKSRLLSDRFSAERPKGSFSTLEIQRTEQGDSAMYLCASSSPQGLRRKLFFGSGTQLSVL.

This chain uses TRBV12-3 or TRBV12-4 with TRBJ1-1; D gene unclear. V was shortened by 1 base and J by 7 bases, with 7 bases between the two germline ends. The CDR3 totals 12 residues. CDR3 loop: CASSLGRGEAFF. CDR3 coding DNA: TGTGCCAGCAGTTTAGGAAGAGGTGAAGCTTTCTTT.

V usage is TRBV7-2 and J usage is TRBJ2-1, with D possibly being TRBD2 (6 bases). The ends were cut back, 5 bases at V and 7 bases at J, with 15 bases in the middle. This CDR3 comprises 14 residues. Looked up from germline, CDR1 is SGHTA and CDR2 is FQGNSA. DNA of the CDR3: TGTGCCAGCAGCGACGGGGACTGGCCAAATGAGCAGTTCTTC. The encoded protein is CASSDGDWPNEQFF.

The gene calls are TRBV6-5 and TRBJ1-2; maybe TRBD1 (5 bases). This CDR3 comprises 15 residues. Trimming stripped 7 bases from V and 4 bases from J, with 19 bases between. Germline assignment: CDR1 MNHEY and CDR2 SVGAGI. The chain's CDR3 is CASKMRVGGTYGYTF. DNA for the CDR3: TGTGCCAGCAAAATGAGGGTTGGGGGAACCTATGGCTACACCTTC.

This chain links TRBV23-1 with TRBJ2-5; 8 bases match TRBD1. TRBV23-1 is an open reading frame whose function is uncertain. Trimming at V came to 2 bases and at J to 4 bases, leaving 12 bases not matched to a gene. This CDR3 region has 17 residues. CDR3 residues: CASSQGSKDRVSETQYF. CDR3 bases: TGCGCCAGCAGTCAAGGAAGTAAGGACAGGGTGTCAGAGACCCAGTACTTC.

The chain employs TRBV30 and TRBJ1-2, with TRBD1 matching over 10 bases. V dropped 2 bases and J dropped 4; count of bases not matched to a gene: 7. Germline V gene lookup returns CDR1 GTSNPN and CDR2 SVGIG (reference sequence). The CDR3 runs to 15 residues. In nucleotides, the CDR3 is TGTGCCTGGAGTTATAGACAGGGGGCCCTCTATGGCTACACCTTC. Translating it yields CAWSYRQGALYGYTF.

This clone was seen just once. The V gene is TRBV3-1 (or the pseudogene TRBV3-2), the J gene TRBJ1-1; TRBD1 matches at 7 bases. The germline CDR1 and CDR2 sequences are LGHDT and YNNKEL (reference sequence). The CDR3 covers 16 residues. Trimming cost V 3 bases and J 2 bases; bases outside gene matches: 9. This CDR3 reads CASSHSRTGVNTEAFF. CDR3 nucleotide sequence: TGTGCCAGCAGCCATTCCCGGACAGGCGTAAACACTGAAGCTTTCTTT.

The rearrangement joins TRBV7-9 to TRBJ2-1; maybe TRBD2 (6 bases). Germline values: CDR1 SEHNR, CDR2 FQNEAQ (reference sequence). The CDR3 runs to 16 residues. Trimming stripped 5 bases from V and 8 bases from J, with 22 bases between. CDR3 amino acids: CASSRFADGGGDEQFF. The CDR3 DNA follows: TGTGCCAGCAGCCGATTTGCGGACGGGGGTGGGGATGAGCAGTTCTTC.

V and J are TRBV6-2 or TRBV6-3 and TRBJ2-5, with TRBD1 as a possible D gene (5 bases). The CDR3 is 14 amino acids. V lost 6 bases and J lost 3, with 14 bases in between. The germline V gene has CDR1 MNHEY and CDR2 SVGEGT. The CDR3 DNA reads TGTGCCAGCAGCTCCGCAGGGCCAAAAGAGACCCAGTACTTC. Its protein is CASSSAGPKETQYF.

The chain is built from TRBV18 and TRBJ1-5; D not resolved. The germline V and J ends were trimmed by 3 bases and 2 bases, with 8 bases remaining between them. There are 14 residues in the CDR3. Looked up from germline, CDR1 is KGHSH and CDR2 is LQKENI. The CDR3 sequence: CASSPGRGNQPQHF. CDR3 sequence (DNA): TGTGCCAGCTCACCGGGGAGAGGCAATCAGCCCCAGCATTTT.

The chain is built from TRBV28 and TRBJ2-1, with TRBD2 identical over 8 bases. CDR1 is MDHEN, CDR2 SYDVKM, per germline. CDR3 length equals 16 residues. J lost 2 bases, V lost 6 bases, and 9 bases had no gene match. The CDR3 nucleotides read TGTGCCAGCAGCTTTCCTTCGGGGGGGCCCTACAATGAGCAGTTCTTC. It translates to CASSFPSGGPYNEQFF.

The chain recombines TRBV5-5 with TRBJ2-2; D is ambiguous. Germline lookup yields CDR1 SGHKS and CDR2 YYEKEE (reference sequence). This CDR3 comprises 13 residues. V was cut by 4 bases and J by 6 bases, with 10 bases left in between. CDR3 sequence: CASSTGPPGELFF. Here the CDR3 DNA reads TGTGCCAGCAGCACGGGTCCACCCGGGGAGCTGTTTTTT.

CDR3 protein: CASRTGLYNEQFF. The CDR3 coding sequence is TGTGCCAGCAGGACAGGGCTCTACAATGAGCAGTTCTTC. V and J are TRBV27 and TRBJ2-1; 7 positions match TRBD1. The germline gives CDR1 MNHEY, CDR2 SMNVEV (reference sequence). After removal of 6 bases from V and 3 bases from J, the junction contained 2 bases not matched to a gene. The CDR3 has 13 amino acids.

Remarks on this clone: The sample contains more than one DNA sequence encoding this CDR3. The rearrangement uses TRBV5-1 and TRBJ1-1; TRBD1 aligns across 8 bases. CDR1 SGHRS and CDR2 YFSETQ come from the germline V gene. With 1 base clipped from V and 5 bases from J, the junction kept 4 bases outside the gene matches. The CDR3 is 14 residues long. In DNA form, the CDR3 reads TGCGCCAGCAGCTTGTCGACAGGGGTAACTGAAGCTTTCTTT. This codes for CASSLSTGVTEAFF. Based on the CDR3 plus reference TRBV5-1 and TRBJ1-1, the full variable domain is KAGVTQTPRYLIKTRGQQVTLSCSPISGHRSVSWYQQTPGQGLQFLFEYFSETQRNKGNFPGRFSGRQFSNSRSEMNVSTLELGDSALYLCASSLSTGVTEAFFGQGTRLTVV.

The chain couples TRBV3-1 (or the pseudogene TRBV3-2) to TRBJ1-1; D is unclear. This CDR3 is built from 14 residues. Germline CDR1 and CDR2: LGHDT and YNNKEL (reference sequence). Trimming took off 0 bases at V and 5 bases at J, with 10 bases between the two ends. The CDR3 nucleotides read TGTGCCAGCAGCCAAGATTCGCGGGTGACTGAAGCTTTCTTT. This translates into CASSQDSRVTEAFF.